This TCR beta chain was obtained from a study of control samples from healthy donors and cancer patients. The method was immunoSEQ multiplex PCR; TCRdb's version includes in-frame clones alone and lacks a portion of them. The sample carries approximately 70,000 clones, more than 70% recorded once. CDR1 and CDR2 from the germline V gene are MDHEN and SYDVKM. With 6 bases removed from V and 6 bases from J, the gap between germline ends came to 14 bases. The CDR3 length is 13 residues. The chain combines TRBV28 with TRBJ1-1, with D possibly TRBD1 on 5 matching bases. This receptor was obtained from a woman aged 45-65 years with head and neck cancer. The sequencing input was PBMCs. The CDR3 loop is CASSLLGGAEAFF. In DNA form, the CDR3 reads TGTGCCAGCAGCCTTTTGGGGGGAGCTGAAGCTTTCTTT.